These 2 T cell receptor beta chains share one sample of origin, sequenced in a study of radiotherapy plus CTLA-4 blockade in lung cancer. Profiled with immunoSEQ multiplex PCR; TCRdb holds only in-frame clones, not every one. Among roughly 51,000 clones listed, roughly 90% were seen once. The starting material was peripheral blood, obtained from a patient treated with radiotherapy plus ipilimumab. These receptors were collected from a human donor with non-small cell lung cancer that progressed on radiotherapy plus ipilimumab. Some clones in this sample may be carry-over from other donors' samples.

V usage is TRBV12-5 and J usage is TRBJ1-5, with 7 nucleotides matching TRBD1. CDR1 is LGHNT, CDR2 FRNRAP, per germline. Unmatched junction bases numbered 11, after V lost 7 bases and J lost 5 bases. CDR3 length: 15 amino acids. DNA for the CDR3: TGTGCTAGTGCTGGACAGGTAGCGGGAGATCAGCCCCAGCATTTT. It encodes CASAGQVAGDQPQHF.

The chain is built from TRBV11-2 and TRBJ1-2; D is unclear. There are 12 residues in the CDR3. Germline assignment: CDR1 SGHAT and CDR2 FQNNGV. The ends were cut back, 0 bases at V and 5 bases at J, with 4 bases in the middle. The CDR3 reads CASSLESYGYTF. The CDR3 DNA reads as TGTGCCAGCAGCTTAGAGTCGTATGGCTACACCTTC. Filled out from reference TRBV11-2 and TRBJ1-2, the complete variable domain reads EAGVAQSPRYKIIEKRQSVAFWCNPISGHATLYWYQQILGQGPKLLIQFQNNGVVDDSQLPKDRFSAERLKGVDSTLKIQPAKLEDSAVYLCASSLESYGYTFGSGTRLTVV.